The present TCR beta chain was sequenced within a study of cytomegalovirus exposure and HLA in healthy donors. The PCR employed 60 Vbeta primers together with 13 Jbeta primers. Assay used: immunoSEQ multiplex PCR; TCRdb lists only in-frame clones, some missing. The table lists about 160,000 clones, roughly 80% of them singletons, with nearly 8.5% in the top ten. Germline assignment: CDR1 KGHSH and CDR2 LQKENI. V lost 3 bases and J lost 2, with 6 bases in between. This CDR3 spans 13 amino acids. Study outcomes and limitations: Trimming of TCR beta V- and J-genes showed a link, identified in a later analysis, to a missense DCLRE1C variant. Researchers catalogued roughly 170 TCR beta chains as cytomegalovirus-associated.

This clone has just one count. Its target is unknown. The gene calls are TRBV18 and TRBJ2-3; D uncertain. This TCR derives from a male donor in good health and CMV-seropositive. Sequenced material: PBMCs. The CDR3 region has the DNA TGTGCCAGCTCACCTAATCCCACAGATACGCAGTATTTT. Protein product: CASSPNPTDTQYF. The whole variable domain, remainder taken from reference TRBV18 and TRBJ2-3, is NAGVMQNPRHLVRRRGQEARLRCSPMKGHSHVYWYRQLPEEGLKFMVYLQKENIIDESGMPKERFSAEFPKEGPSILRIQQVVRGDSAAYFCASSPNPTDTQYFGPGTRLTVL.